The T cell receptor (beta chain) described here comes from a study of blood T cell repertoires in COVID-19. Study at large: Material from acute and convalescent COVID-19 was sourced from the United States, Italy and Spain. PBMCs, B-cell-depleted T cells, or T cells provided the cDNA or gDNA that made up the material.

In the authors' methods: For nucleated cells, counts were estimated from reference gene primer amplification. Produced via immunoSEQ multiplex PCR; TCRdb's table is partial and in-frame only. Clone size and the V and J calls come from that table; the DNA yielded D and trimming. The repertoire consists of more than 65,000 clones, with more than 75% occurring once and the leading ten covering approximately 10%. The trim removed 5 bases at V and 8 bases at J, leaving 10 bases unmatched. CDR3 length: 15 residues. Germline V gene data show CDR1 as SGHAT and CDR2 as FQNNGV. The TCR sequence derives from a human donor in a cohort sampled during active COVID-19. The chain combines TRBV11-2 with TRBJ1-1; TRBD1 aligns across 11 bases. The material sequenced was peripheral blood. CDR3 sequence: CASSVEGGTGGEAFF. The CDR3 region has the DNA TGTGCCAGCAGCGTCGAAGGTGGGACAGGGGGGGAAGCTTTCTTT.